This entry lists 2 T cell receptor beta chains sequenced from one sample in a study of T cells in women clearing cervical HPV infection. Assay used: immunoSEQ multiplex PCR; TCRdb lists only in-frame clones, some missing. This table lists tens of thousands of clones. The sample taken for sequencing was blood buffy coat. All receptors come from a woman between 18 and 69 years old with a cervical HPV16 infection that either progressed to CIN3+ or cleared (not recorded which).

Details on this clone: The missing CDR3 end, 3 residues past where the read stops, is filled in from the germline J gene. This chain uses TRBV9 with TRBJ1-3, with no clear D. CDR3 size: 15 residues. Trimming stripped 0 bases from V and 3 bases from J, with 10 bases between. Germline-derived CDR1 and CDR2 are SGDLS and YYNGEE. CDR3 DNA, as far as it was read: TGTGCCAGCAGCGTAGGCCAGGTCTTTGGAAACACC. It encodes CASSVGQVFGNT. The whole CDR3 is CASSVGQVFGNTIYF.

Comment on this clone: Read sequence stops 3 residues before the CDR3 end, and the germline J gene provides the missing end. The chain carries TRBV6-1 and TRBJ1-4, with D perhaps TRBD1 (6 bases). Germline V CDR1 and CDR2: MNHNS, SASEGT. V dropped 4 bases and J dropped 8 bases, with 14 bases sitting between them. The CDR3 has 14 amino acids. CDR3 loop: CASSAMRGNEKLFF. CDR3 bases read: TGTGCCAGCAGTGCTATGAGGGGGAACGAAAAA.